Here is one T cell receptor beta chain with its context. Its antigen is undetermined. This record belongs to a study of cytomegalovirus exposure and HLA in healthy donors. Donors came from a validation cohort of some 130 subjects, distinct from the first 666-subject cohort. Overall study results and limits: Most TCR sequences proved rare, with some public TCRs found in many donors. First-cohort TCR clusters tended to co-occur in the approximately 130 validation repertoires, a later analysis found.

Using immunoSEQ multiplex PCR, the repertoire was profiled, and TCRdb retains in-frame clones only, with some absent. Of about 130,000 clones in the sample, about nine tenths are singletons; the top ten hold 1.5% to 2%. Trimming removed 8 bases from V and 7 bases from J, with 9 bases in between. The length of the CDR3 is 11 residues. Germline CDR1 reads MDHEN; CDR2 reads SYDVKM. Specimen: PBMCs. The rearrangement uses TRBV28 and TRBJ2-1, with D possibly being TRBD2 (6 bases). This clonotype was obtained from a woman aged 18-29 years in good health and CMV-seronegative. This chain's CDR3 is CASSGRNEQFF. In DNA, the CDR3 is TGTGCCAGCTCAGGGAGGAATGAGCAGTTCTTC. Based on the CDR3 plus reference TRBV28 and TRBJ2-1, the full variable domain is DVKVTQSSRYLVKRTGEKVFLECVQDMDHENMFWYRQDPGLGLRLIYFSYDVKMKEKGDIPEGYSVSREKKERFSLILESASTNQTSMYLCASSGRNEQFFGPGTRLTVL.